The 6 T cell receptor beta chains below all came from one sample that was sequenced in a study of T cell changes during pregnancy in multiple sclerosis. TCRdb's copy holds only in-frame clones and misses some; the assay was immunoSEQ multiplex PCR. This table has over 50,000 clones, around 92% appearing once. The sequenced sample was peripheral blood, obtained in the first trimester of pregnancy. The origin of the receptors is a female donor with multiple sclerosis, enrolled in a pregnancy study.

The chain employs TRBV25-1 and TRBJ2-6; 7 bases fit TRBD1. The CDR3 is made up of 16 amino acids. V dropped 6 bases and J dropped 0; count of bases not matched to a gene: 5. The V gene's germline CDR1 is MGHDK and CDR2 SYGVNS. This CDR3 is CASRGTAISGANVLTF. The DNA of the CDR3 is TGTGCCAGCAGGGGGACAGCTATCTCTGGGGCCAACGTCCTGACTTTC.

The CDR3 nucleotides are TGTGCCAGCAGCTTAGCGGGACAGAACTATGGCTACACCTTC. This sequence encodes CASSLAGQNYGYTF. V usage is TRBV7-2 and J usage is TRBJ1-2; TRBD1 agrees at 7 bases. The CDR3 is made up of 14 amino acids. Germline V CDR1 and CDR2: SGHTA, FQGNSA. Trimming removed 0 bases from V and 2 bases from J; junction bases left unmatched: 0.

The chain couples TRBV7-6 to TRBJ2-1; TRBD2 agrees at 15 bases. Trimming took 1 base from V and 8 from J; bases not matched to a gene: 0. The CDR3 contains 15 residues. Germline V gene data show CDR1 as SGHVS and CDR2 as FNYEAQ. CDR3 loop: CASSLGTSGRDEQFF. The CDR3 coding sequence is TGTGCCAGCAGCTTAGGGACTAGCGGGAGGGATGAGCAGTTCTTC.

The chain links TRBV18 to TRBJ2-3; 10 nucleotides align to TRBD2. Germline assignment: CDR1 KGHSH and CDR2 LQKENI. CDR3 length: 18 amino acids. V shed 4 bases and J 0 bases; nucleotides not matched to a gene: 10. CDR3 bases: TGTGCCAGCTCACTGATCCGGACTAGCGGAACTAGCACAGATACGCAGTATTTT. This gives the protein CASSLIRTSGTSTDTQYF.

This clone was seen only a few times. The chain is built from TRBV27 and TRBJ1-5; 8 bases are a match to TRBD1. Germline V CDR1 and CDR2: MNHEY, SMNVEV (reference sequence). Trimming removed 5 bases from V and 0 bases from J; junction bases left unmatched: 6. The CDR3 spans 16 residues. CDR3 protein: CASSHRQGRSNQPQHF. DNA of the CDR3: TGTGCCAGCAGTCATAGACAGGGGCGTAGCAATCAGCCCCAGCATTTT.

The rearrangement uses TRBV4-2 and TRBJ2-2, with D possibly being TRBD1 (6 bases). Per germline, CDR1 LGHNA and CDR2 YNFKEQ. The CDR3 sequence is 15 residues long. V lost 1 base to trimming and J lost 4 bases, with 10 bases between them. The chain's CDR3 is CASSQGQAGTGELFF. The DNA of the CDR3 is TGTGCCAGCAGCCAAGGACAGGCCGGCACCGGGGAGCTGTTTTTT.